This TCR beta chain was captured by sequencing in a study of T cells in Graves' hyperthyroidism and ophthalmopathy. This clonotype has only one observation. Amplified regions were TCR beta CDR3 sequences from RNA transcripts. TCR CDR3 underwent first-round RT-PCR with the HTBI primer set. Via MiXCR, TCRdb re-called the multiplex PCR reads, giving one row per CDR3 protein. The data show approximately 320,000 distinct CDR3 sequences, approximately 17% seen once. Stability of Graves' hyperthyroidism was defined as absent ophthalmopathy progression within 18 months. The specimen was blood. The sequence was collected from a man younger than 40 with Graves' hyperthyroidism.

CDR3 sequence (DNA): TGCAGTGCTCTTACAACTAATGAAAAACTGTTTTTT. Translating gives CSALTTNEKLFF. This chain uses TRBV20-1 with TRBJ1-4; D remains ambiguous. The CDR3 spans 12 residues. Trimming removed 5 bases at V and 0 bases at J, with 4 bases between. Germline assignment: CDR1 DFQATT and CDR2 SNEGSKA (reference sequence).